Listed below are T cell receptor beta chains from one sample, sequenced in a study of blood T cell repertoires in COVID-19. The protocol was immunoSEQ multiplex PCR, while the TCRdb copy is restricted to in-frame clones and leaves out a portion. The repertoire includes approximately 240,000 clones, less than 85% of them detected once, and more than 4.5% sits in the top ten. Material: peripheral blood. These receptors were collected from an elderly woman with active or convalescent COVID-19. Each CDR3 is given with its conserved first and last residue. The D gene is left open where the match is weak. The size field is filled for only some rows; it gives once, few, many or a size class.

abundance,v_gene,j_gene,d_gene,CDR3aa,CDR3nt
.,TRBV4-2,TRBJ2-5,TRBD2,CASSQDREIAGGGQYF,TGTGCCAGCAGCCAAGATCGGGAAATAGCGGGGGGAGGCCAGTACTTC
once,TRBV2,TRBJ1-5,TRBD1,CASQGAGQPQHF,TGTGCCAGTCAGGGGGCGGGTCAGCCCCAGCATTTT
.,TRBV28,TRBJ1-2,.,CASSSKPYGYTF,TGTGCCAGCAGTTCCAAGCCCTATGGCTACACCTTC
.,TRBV7-9,TRBJ2-2,.,CASSPRTGELFF,TGTGCCAGCAGCCCTCGGACAGGGGAGCTGTTTTTT
few,TRBV12-3/TRBV12-4,TRBJ1-2,.,CASSLAEVGGYTF,TGTGCCAGCAGTTTGGCCGAGGTCGGCGGCTACACCTTC
.,TRBV3-1/TRBV3-2,TRBJ2-4,.,CASSQPGSKNIQYF,TGTGCCAGCAGCCAACCAGGCTCCAAAAACATTCAGTACTTC
.,TRBV18,TRBJ2-7,.,CASSPPGTRGSEQYF,TGTGCCAGCTCACCACCGGGGACAAGAGGTTCCGAGCAGTACTTC
.,TRBV28,TRBJ1-1,TRBD1,CASSFPGPDRGRTEAFF,TGTGCCAGCAGTTTTCCTGGCCCAGACAGGGGGAGAACTGAAGCTTTCTTT
few,TRBV7-9,TRBJ2-3,.,CASSLGPSEAQYF,TGTGCCAGCAGCTTAGGGCCTAGCGAGGCGCAGTATTTT
.,TRBV2,TRBJ1-2,.,CASSEQTGYGYTF,TGTGCCAGCAGTGAACAGACAGGCTATGGCTACACCTTC
.,TRBV3-1/TRBV3-2,TRBJ2-1,TRBD2,CASTSSGGYNNEQFF,TGTGCCAGCACTTCTAGCGGGGGTTATAACAATGAGCAGTTCTTC
.,TRBV7-6,TRBJ2-1,TRBD2,CASSWTTGGEQFF,TGTGCCAGCAGCTGGACAACGGGGGGTGAGCAGTTCTTC
.,TRBV18,TRBJ2-1,.,CASSPPEGAGNEQFF,TGTGCCAGCTCACCACCGGAGGGAGCTGGAAATGAGCAGTTCTTC
.,TRBV9,TRBJ1-1,.,CASSVAGSYTEAFF,TGTGCCAGCAGCGTAGCAGGGTCGTACACTGAAGCTTTCTTT
.,TRBV9,TRBJ2-2,TRBD1,CASSVGVPGQGGELFF,TGTGCCAGCAGCGTAGGTGTCCCGGGACAGGGCGGGGAGCTGTTTTTT
.,TRBV2,TRBJ2-2,TRBD1,CASSRSTGWTLNTGELFF,TGTGCCAGCAGTAGGTCGACAGGGTGGACGTTGAACACCGGGGAGCTGTTTTTT
.,TRBV30,TRBJ1-1,.,CAWSDRSTEAFF,TGTGCCTGGAGCGACAGGTCCACTGAAGCTTTCTTT
.,TRBV27,TRBJ1-1,.,CASSFGRTNTEAFF,TGTGCCAGCAGTTTTGGACGGACTAACACTGAAGCTTTCTTT
few,TRBV6-5,TRBJ1-3,.,CASTAGRSSGNTIYF,TGTGCCAGCACTGCAGGGCGAAGCTCTGGAAACACCATATATTTT
.,TRBV9,TRBJ2-3,TRBD2,CASSARGGAGTDTQYF,TGTGCCAGCAGCGCACGCGGGGGGGCGGGCACAGATACGCAGTATTTT
.,TRBV27,TRBJ1-5,TRBD1,CASSLTRGQPQHF,TGTGCCAGCAGTTTAACCAGGGGGCAGCCCCAGCATTTT
.,TRBV7-9,TRBJ1-2,TRBD1,CASSLVSGGKYGYTF,TGTGCCAGCAGCTTAGTCTCAGGGGGGAAGTATGGCTACACCTTC